This section outlines one T cell receptor beta chain sequence together with its context. In its sample, this clonotype was seen a few times. The target of this receptor is not known. One base away there is no much larger clone; base qualities are not given. Systemically healthy Caucasian individuals from Russia, roughly 40 in total and aged roughly 6 to 95 years, were included as donors. Each donor gave ten milliliters of peripheral blood, collected into EDTA-treated Vacutainer tubes. Ficoll-Paque density-gradient centrifugation was used to isolate PBMCs, with at least 6.5 million per sample. Trizol reagent was used to extract total RNA from PBMCs, with at least 5.5 micrograms per sample. For every donor, an aliquot of PBMCs went through flow cytometry to measure the percentages of naive CD45RAhigh/CD27high T cells. Counted from cysteine to phenylalanine, this CDR3 has 17 amino acids. CDR3 DNA only is kept here, 51 bases in frame from base 1. The germline V and J ends show losses of 5 bases and 8 bases respectively, and no gene match explains 16 bases of the junction. Per the germline V gene (reference sequence), GTSNPN is the CDR1 and SVGIG is the CDR2.

The data derive from a study of blood T cells in healthy people across ages (dated by TCRdb to between 2014 and 2017). Turning to the overall study: In model experiments, template switching captured about one uniquely barcoded TCR beta cDNA molecule for every two T cells. Age-related changes in TCR beta repertoire diversity were measured in the study by deep sequencing normalized with unique cDNA molecular identifiers. The study analyzed two additional independent replicas of 1 million unique cDNA reads from the same blood draw for two donors, one aged 18 to 29 and one aged 80 or older. Four age groups were formed from the donors: young (average about 17 years), middle-aged (just under 40), aged (around 62) and long-lived (more than 75). To avoid experimental bias, donors of different ages were randomly spread across the sequencing lanes.

Library generation was performed with 5' RACE. Sequenced using an Illumina HiSeq 2500. The second PCR ran for about 6 to 12 cycles and used a J-beta primer mix along with a sample-barcoded 5' primer. A template-switch 5' adaptor carrying 12 random nucleotides introduced a unique molecular identifier onto each TCR beta cDNA molecule. At least 3 million CDR3-containing paired-end reads were obtained from each sample. The Mint cDNA synthesis kit, primed by a TRBC-specific oligonucleotide, was used to synthesize first-strand cDNA from all RNA. All cDNA was treated with uracil-DNA glycosylase and then went through a first 18-cycle PCR with the universal primers M1SS and BC2_uni_R. The source study handled its data this way. For normalization, 1 million high-quality reads, each with a distinct molecular identifier, were randomly selected from each sample. Instead of being binned into consensus sequences, reads that shared molecular identifiers were thrown out. MiTCR, run with a Q25 quality threshold and the strictest error-elimination algorithm, handled CDR3 identification, clonotype clustering and error correction. A nonparametric unseen species model using Euler transformation provided a lower-bound estimate of total TCR beta diversity. The raw public data were reprocessed by TCRdb itself: fastp quality trimming at Q25, MiXCR clonotype calling, in-frame beta chains only. Rows with a matching CDR3 protein are joined into one entry that keeps the most common DNA and genes. What appears here as the V and J calls and clone size reflects TCRdb's work, not the paper's. The sample yields some 1.5 million distinct CDR3 sequences; 25% to 30% were counted once. 7.7% of the sample rests with the top ten.

What the work shows at the level of the full study, not this receptor alone: Because profiling used bulk unsorted PBMCs, naive and antigen-experienced compartments could not be compared conclusively. As age increased, observed TCR beta diversity per million T cells dropped in a roughly linear way, and a significant reduction was already evident by age about 40. Observed TCR beta diversity correlated strongly with the percentage of naive T cells measured by flow cytometry. The CMV infection status of donors was not known, potentially confounding age-related changes in expanded clonotypes. Estimates of total diversity from one million sequenced T cells were regarded as lower bounds and underestimates. Compared with the aged group, the long-lived group had more naive CD4+ T cells, fewer expanded clones and increased TCR diversity, a pattern suggesting age selection.

The sequencing input was blood. The chain joins TRBV30 to TRBJ1-4, with 11 bases in between that match TRBD1. This TCR derives from a woman aged 25 to 39 in good health. The DNA sequence follows: TGTGCCTGGGGGCTTCGGACAGGGGGCCTGTCATACGAAAAACTGTTTTTT. This is translated as CAWGLRTGGLSYEKLFF.